This T cell receptor (beta chain) was identified during a study of blood T cell repertoires in COVID-19. Study information: Sources were T cells, B-cell-depleted T cells, or PBMCs; the material itself was cDNA or gDNA.

The CDR3 is 14 amino acids. The germline V gene encodes CDR1 SGHTA and CDR2 FQGTGA. Between the trimmed V and J ends, which lost 5 bases and 0 bases, there was a span of 5 bases. This clone was seen once. Under the authors' procedure: Amplification from reference gene primers served as the basis for estimated nucleated cell counts. Sequencing used immunoSEQ multiplex PCR; TCRdb keeps in-frame clones, though not all of them. V, J and clone size derive from that table, while D and trimming were established from the DNA sequence. The sample lists about 190,000 clones, 87% seen once, with around 13% in the top ten.

The sequence was obtained from a woman aged 70-85 years with COVID-19, enrolled during active disease. The chain is built from TRBV7-3 and TRBJ2-6; D unresolved. The sequenced sample was peripheral blood. CDR3 DNA: TGTGCCAGCAGCCCAGGCTCTGGGGCCAACGTCCTGACTTTC. Its translation is CASSPGSGANVLTF.